This TCR beta chain came from a study of blood T cells in healthy people across ages. Next came a second PCR, run for 7 to 11 cycles, which used a sample-barcoded 5' primer along with a J-beta primer mix. In TCRdb, the 5' RACE reads were re-called with MiXCR into one record per CDR3 protein. This table holds 1.5 million to 2 million distinct CDR3 sequences, about 28% found once. This clonotype was recorded at least ten times. What it binds is unknown. Findings of the study overall: No conclusive comparison of naive versus antigen-experienced cells was possible with unsorted PBMCs.

The length of the CDR3 is 11 residues. Trimming pared 4 bases from V and 7 bases from J, leaving 7 bases between. From germline, CDR1 is ENHRY and CDR2 SYGVKD. This chain links TRBV10-3 with TRBJ2-5, with D tentatively TRBD2 (6 bases). Specimen: blood. The origin of this receptor is a woman in her 30s in good health. CDR3 loop: CAISAGGTQYF. CDR3 sequence (DNA): TGTGCCATCAGTGCCGGGGGGACCCAGTACTTC.